A single sample is the source of the 10 T cell receptor beta chains below, sequenced in a study of OX40 agonist ivuxolimab in advanced cancers. This table comes from immunoSEQ multiplex PCR, and its TCRdb copy is limited to in-frame clones, with some not included. This repertoire shows roughly 28,000 clones, over 75% found once; its top ten account for roughly 15%. The starting material was CD4+ or CD8+ T cells sorted from blood, obtained in a trial of the OX40 agonist ivuxolimab. Every receptor here comes from an adult with an advanced solid tumor such as melanoma, head and neck, liver or kidney cancer.

The DNA of the CDR3 is TGTGCCTGCCGGACACAGCGGGACACCATATATTTT. Protein: CACRTQRDTIYF. The chain is built from TRBV30 and TRBJ1-3, with a weak D call TRBD1 (5 bases). Germline CDR1 GTSNPN, CDR2 SVGIG (reference sequence). The V end was cut by 6 bases, the J end by 8 bases, with 14 bases between. The CDR3 has 12 amino acids.

The chain recombines TRBV7-9 with TRBJ2-1, with D possibly called TRBD1 or TRBD2 (5 bases each). Germline loops: CDR1 SEHNR, CDR2 FQNEAQ (reference sequence). This CDR3 spans 15 amino acids. The V and J ends lost 8 bases and 4 bases respectively, with 18 bases between them. CDR3 nucleotides: TGTGCCAGCGGGGGACGGGCCGGGATTTACAATGAGCAGTTCTTC. Amino acids: CASGGRAGIYNEQFF.

The chain joins TRBV9 to TRBJ2-5, with 9 nucleotides matching TRBD2. The germline V gene encodes CDR1 SGDLS and CDR2 YYNGEE. The CDR3 extends over 14 amino acids. With 3 bases clipped from V and 7 bases from J, the junction kept 7 bases outside the gene matches. The CDR3 spells CASSGTSAVSTQYF. The CDR3 DNA follows: TGTGCCAGCAGCGGGACTAGCGCCGTTTCGACCCAGTACTTC.

The chain links TRBV27 to TRBJ2-2, with unresolved D. V was clipped by 4 bases and J by 2 bases, with 8 bases between them. This CDR3 is built from 14 residues. Germline V gives CDR1 MNHEY, CDR2 SMNVEV (reference sequence). The CDR3 is CASSYSANTGELFF. For the CDR3, the DNA is TGTGCCAGCAGTTACAGTGCCAACACCGGGGAGCTGTTTTTT.

The rearrangement uses TRBV14 and TRBJ2-1; 7 positions agree with TRBD2. CDR1 and CDR2 from the germline V gene are SGHDN and FVKESK. Germline trimming cut 0 bases from V and 1 base from J; bases unmatched to any gene: 3. This CDR3 is built from 16 residues. The CDR3, as DNA: TGTGCCAGCAGCCAAGATAGTAGCGGGTCCTACAATGAGCAGTTCTTC. It specifies CASSQDSSGSYNEQFF.

The genes are TRBV6-5 and TRBJ2-2, with D possibly being TRBD1 or TRBD2 (5 bases each). Trimming took 6 bases from V and 0 from J, leaving 8 bases between them. From germline, CDR1 is MNHEY and CDR2 SVGAGI. This CDR3 region has 14 residues. Here the CDR3 DNA reads TGTGCCAGCAGAGGGACGGCGAACACCGGGGAGCTGTTTTTT. Its translation is CASRGTANTGELFF.

The genes are TRBV18 and TRBJ2-3; weak D call: TRBD1 (6 bases). V was clipped by 3 bases and J by 2 bases, with 15 bases between them. Germline V lookup: CDR1 KGHSH, CDR2 LQKENI. This CDR3 is 16 amino acids long. Here the CDR3 DNA reads TGTGCCAGCTCACCCGGAAAACAGGGTGACACAGATACGCAGTATTTT. The encoded protein is CASSPGKQGDTDTQYF.

V usage is TRBV7-3 and J usage is TRBJ2-7; D perhaps matches TRBD1 (6 bases). Trimming removed 5 bases at V and 4 bases at J, with 12 bases between. The CDR3 covers 13 residues. Germline-derived CDR1 and CDR2 are SGHTA and FQGTGA. CDR3: CASSPYDRYEQYF. The CDR3 DNA reads TGTGCCAGCAGCCCTTATGACAGGTACGAGCAGTACTTC.

CDR3 protein: CAISEPGLAPGELFF. The CDR3 DNA sequence: TGTGCCATCAGTGAGCCGGGACTAGCGCCCGGGGAGCTGTTTTTT. The chain recombines TRBV10-3 with TRBJ2-2, with 10 bases fitting TRBD2. The ends lost 2 bases at V and 6 bases at J; junction bases unmatched: 3. Germline values: CDR1 ENHRY, CDR2 SYGVKD. There are 15 residues in the CDR3.

The chain links TRBV25-1 to TRBJ2-3; D is unclear. The germline V gene has CDR1 MGHDK and CDR2 SYGVNS. The CDR3 contains 12 residues. The ends were cut back, 3 bases at V and 4 bases at J, with 5 bases in the middle. The CDR3 spells CASSDWADTQYF. The CDR3 DNA reads TGTGCCAGCAGTGACTGGGCAGATACGCAGTATTTT.